Below, 30 T cell receptor beta chains from the same sample are listed, as sequenced in a study of identical twins. MiXCR, applied by TCRdb to the 5' RACE reads, yields one record per CDR3 protein. The sample includes about 530,000 distinct CDR3 sequences, about 16% of them seen just once. The sample was also reused in another study, on yellow fever vaccine responses in identical twins.

Sequencing used CD4+ T cells sorted from blood. The receptors shown here come from a woman aged 18-30 years in good health.

The chain has TRBV5-1 and TRBJ2-1; D is possibly TRBD2 (5 bases). Between the trimmed V and J ends, which lost 3 bases and 1 base, there was a span of 14 bases. This CDR3 region has 16 residues. Germline V CDR1 and CDR2: SGHRS, YFSETQ. CDR3 nucleotide sequence: TGCGCCAGCAGCTCAAATAGCGCTCGATCCTACAATGAGCAGTTCTTC. Protein: CASSSNSARSYNEQFF.

There are a few counts of this clonotype. The CDR3: CASSLRRGARETQYF. CDR3 nucleotide sequence: TGTGCCAGCAGTTTGCGGCGGGGGGCTCGTGAGACCCAGTACTTC. The chain couples TRBV28 to TRBJ2-5; 8 bases are a match to TRBD2. V lost 3 bases, J lost 5 bases, and 8 bases stayed unmatched. CDR3 size: 15 residues. Germline loops: CDR1 MDHEN, CDR2 SYDVKM.

The chain recombines TRBV20-1 with TRBJ1-2, with D possibly matching TRBD1 (6 bases). CDR3 length: 16 amino acids. Trimming shortened V by 6 bases and J by 4 bases, and 24 bases separated the two germline ends. Germline CDR1 and CDR2: DFQATT and SNEGSKA (reference sequence). In DNA, the CDR3 is TGCAGTGCCGTAGCGACCGGGGGGGGCGGCCTCTATGGCTACACCTTC. It is translated as CSAVATGGGGLYGYTF.

The CDR3 region is CAISPRPGQGDTGELFF. The CDR3, as DNA: TGTGCCATCAGTCCCCGGCCGGGACAGGGGGACACCGGGGAGCTGTTTTTT. The rearrangement uses TRBV10-3 and TRBJ2-2; 11 positions agree with TRBD1. The CDR3 sequence is 17 residues long. Germline values: CDR1 ENHRY, CDR2 SYGVKD. Germline trimming cut 5 bases from V and 3 bases from J; bases unmatched to any gene: 8.

The chain uses TRBV9 and TRBJ1-1, with D unclear. CDR3 length: 14 residues. Germline loops: CDR1 SGDLS, CDR2 YYNGEE. The V and J ends lost 4 bases and 10 bases respectively, with 20 bases between them. In DNA, the CDR3 is TGTGCCAGCAGCCCCCCGCCTTTACCCCTTGGAGCTTTCTTT. Amino acids: CASSPPPLPLGAFF.

This clonotype was picked up many times. This chain connects TRBV5-1 to TRBJ2-2; TRBD1 matches at 9 bases. The CDR3 covers 16 residues. The V and J ends lost 4 bases and 2 bases, in that order; junction bases with no gene match: 6. Germline CDR1 SGHRS, CDR2 YFSETQ. In DNA form, the CDR3 reads TGCGCCAGCAGCACACAGGGGGCGAGAAACACCGGGGAGCTGTTTTTT. It yields the protein CASSTQGARNTGELFF.

This sequence joins TRBV6-2 or TRBV6-3 and TRBJ2-1, with TRBD2 matching 13 bases. This CDR3 has 17 amino acids. Per germline, CDR1 MNHEY and CDR2 SVGEGT. J was trimmed by 4 bases and V by 0 bases; bases with no gene match: 3. CDR3 sequence (DNA): TGTGCCAGCAGTTACTCCCGGACTAGCGGGAGTTACAATGAGCAGTTCTTC. Its protein product is CASSYSRTSGSYNEQFF.

This clonotype occurred a few times. An end of the junction differs from the germline gene, which may be a read error. This chain uses TRBV12-3 or TRBV12-4 with TRBJ2-3; 9 nucleotides match TRBD2. The CDR3 sequence is 14 residues long. This CDR3 reads CASILAGVADTQYF. The CDR3 nucleotides are TGTGCCAGCATTTTAGCGGGAGTGGCAGATACGCAGTATTTT.

This clonotype was detected a few times. V is TRBV3-1 and J is TRBJ2-1; TRBD2 agrees at 7 bases. This CDR3 is 10 amino acids long. V trimming: 9 bases; J trimming: 7 bases; junction bases outside the gene matches: 0. Germline loops: CDR1 LGHDT, CDR2 YNNKEL (reference sequence). The CDR3 spells CARGGNEQFF. The CDR3 DNA sequence: TGTGCCAGGGGGGGGAATGAGCAGTTCTTC.

This clonotype was seen a handful of times. The chain links TRBV20-1 to TRBJ2-3; 7 bases fit TRBD2. The CDR3 has 15 residues. Germline V gene sequence: CDR1 DFQATT, CDR2 SNEGSKA (reference sequence). Trimming cost V 5 bases and J 5 bases; bases outside gene matches: 13. The CDR3 is CSAQTGEGQGDTQYF. The CDR3 DNA reads TGCAGTGCTCAGACCGGGGAGGGCCAGGGAGATACGCAGTATTTT.

The table lists this clonotype with a few counts. The chain recombines TRBV29-1 with TRBJ1-1; TRBD1 agrees at 7 bases. Germline CDR1 and CDR2: SQVTM and ANQGSEA. The CDR3 extends over 12 amino acids. Germline trimming cut 8 bases from V and 2 bases from J; bases unmatched to any gene: 5. The CDR3 nucleotides read TGCAGCTCCCGGGACAGTAACACTGAAGCTTTCTTT. It translates to CSSRDSNTEAFF.

This clonotype was seen a few times. This rearrangement joins TRBV6-1 to TRBJ2-2; D might be TRBD1 or TRBD2, each matching 5 bases. The CDR3 extends over 16 amino acids. CDR1 and CDR2 from the germline V gene are MNHNS and SASEGT. V lost 9 bases and J lost 4, with 21 bases in between. The CDR3 region is CASARLGDRTTGELFF. As DNA, the CDR3 is TGTGCCAGTGCTCGGCTAGGGGACCGAACCACCGGGGAGCTGTTTTTT.

The V and J genes are TRBV4-1 and TRBJ2-4; D gene uncertain. Per the germline V gene, CDR1 is MGHRA and CDR2 is YSYEKL. The CDR3 is 16 amino acids. V lost 6 bases, J lost 2 bases, and 17 bases lay in between. CDR3 DNA: TGCGCCAGCAGTCAAAACATACTGATTCCCAAAAACATTCAGTACTTC. As protein: CASSQNILIPKNIQYF.

The chain carries TRBV2 and TRBJ2-3; 14 bases are shared with TRBD2. The CDR3 length is 16 residues. Germline CDR1 is SNHLY and CDR2 is FYNNEI. V was clipped by 6 bases and J by 6 bases; unmatched bases: 8. CDR3 nucleotide sequence: TGTGCCAGCAGGTCCGGGACTAGCGGGAGTTTCGATACGCAGTATTTT. This sequence encodes CASRSGTSGSFDTQYF.

This chain uses TRBV15 with TRBJ2-1; 11 nucleotides align to TRBD2. This CDR3 has 18 amino acids. Germline V gives CDR1 LNHNV, CDR2 YYDKDF (reference sequence). V lost 0 bases, J lost 8 bases, and 12 bases stayed unmatched. CDR3 DNA sequence: TGTGCCACCAGCAGAGATACCCCACTAGCGGGGGCCAGGGATGAGCAGTTCTTC. The encoded protein is CATSRDTPLAGARDEQFF.

The V gene is TRBV7-9, the J gene TRBJ2-7; D possibly uses TRBD1 or TRBD2 (5 bases each). Germline CDR1 reads SEHNR; CDR2 reads FQNEAQ (reference sequence). The CDR3 sequence is 12 residues long. Trimming removed 3 bases from V and 6 bases from J, with 9 bases in between. CDR3 bases: TGTGCCAGCAGCTTTGTGGGACCCGAGCAGTACGTC. This codes for CASSFVGPEQYV.

This clonotype occurred a few times. The CDR3 here is CATSDPHEKLFF. The CDR3 nucleotides are TGTGCCACCAGTGATCCGCATGAAAAACTGTTTTTT. The V call is TRBV24-1, the J call TRBJ1-4; D uncertain. The CDR3 has 12 residues. The germline V and J ends were trimmed by 3 bases and 6 bases, with 4 bases remaining between them. Germline lookup yields CDR1 KGHDR and CDR2 SFDVKD.

The J gene is TRBJ2-1, the V gene TRBV27, with 9 bases that match TRBD1. The CDR3 loop spans 14 amino acids. Germline assignment: CDR1 MNHEY and CDR2 SMNVEV (reference sequence). The V segment lost 3 bases and the J segment 8 bases; nucleotides outside the gene matches: 5. CDR3 sequence reads: CASSFPTGGDEQFF. DNA of the CDR3: TGTGCCAGCAGTTTCCCGACAGGGGGTGATGAGCAGTTCTTC.

This chain links TRBV20-1 with TRBJ2-2, with D perhaps TRBD1 (5 bases). The ends were cut back, 2 bases at V and 3 bases at J, with 7 bases in the middle. The CDR3 contains 13 residues. From germline, CDR1 is DFQATT and CDR2 SNEGSKA (reference sequence). The CDR3 DNA follows: TGCAGTGCTAGACAGGGATACACCGGGGAGCTGTTTTTT. Translation: CSARQGYTGELFF.

This rearrangement joins TRBV5-1 to TRBJ1-2; 8 bases fit TRBD1. The CDR3 has 15 amino acids. Germline CDR1 is SGHRS and CDR2 is YFSETQ. The V gene end was trimmed by 4 bases and the J gene end by 4 bases; junction bases not matched to a gene: 9. CDR3 coding DNA: TGCGCCAGCAGCCCAGGACAGGGTAGGAGCTATGGCTACACCTTC. Its translation is CASSPGQGRSYGYTF.

V usage is TRBV5-1 and J usage is TRBJ1-1, with a weak D call TRBD1 (6 bases). The ends were cut back, 1 base at V and 7 bases at J, with 8 bases in the middle. The CDR3 extends over 12 amino acids. Germline values: CDR1 SGHRS, CDR2 YFSETQ. CDR3 residues: CASSLKGDEAFF. The CDR3 DNA reads as TGCGCCAGCAGCTTGAAGGGGGATGAAGCTTTCTTT.

This clonotype came up a few times. The CDR3 sequence: CATSDARTLQGYNEQFF. Written as DNA, the CDR3 is TGTGCCACCAGTGATGCCCGGACACTACAGGGGTACAATGAGCAGTTCTTC. V gene TRBV24-1 combines with J gene TRBJ2-1; 7 bases are a match to TRBD1. The CDR3 contains 17 residues. The V gene's germline CDR1 is KGHDR and CDR2 SFDVKD. Losses at the gene ends were 3 bases for V and 4 bases for J; bases not matched to a gene: 11.

The chain is built from TRBV6-5 and TRBJ2-7, with D unresolved. This CDR3 contains 14 residues. Germline V gene lookup returns CDR1 MNHEY and CDR2 SVGAGI. Trimming removed 4 bases at V and 2 bases at J, with 12 bases between. DNA for the CDR3: TGTGCCAGCAGTTCCTCGGGCCCAGCCTACGAGCAGTACTTC. It translates to CASSSSGPAYEQYF.

The chain has TRBV6-6 and TRBJ1-1; D is perhaps TRBD1 (6 bases). This CDR3 region has 13 residues. Trimming removed 6 bases from V and 5 bases from J, with 13 bases in between. Germline V CDR1 and CDR2: MNHNY, SVGAGI (reference sequence). The CDR3 region has the DNA TGTGCCAGCAGGAGGACAGCGGTAACTGAAGCTTTCTTT. It specifies CASRRTAVTEAFF.

This clonotype has only a few counts. This chain uses TRBV20-1 with TRBJ2-7, with no clear D. V lost 1 base and J 7 bases, leaving 11 bases between the germline ends. The CDR3 extends over 12 amino acids. Germline-derived CDR1 and CDR2 are DFQATT and SNEGSKA (reference sequence). CDR3 amino acids: CSARGPAWEQYV. CDR3 nucleotide sequence: TGCAGTGCTAGAGGGCCCGCCTGGGAGCAGTACGTC.

The rearrangement links TRBV28 to TRBJ2-3; D not certain. CDR1 and CDR2 from the germline V gene are MDHEN and SYDVKM. The length of the CDR3 is 13 residues. The V end lost 6 bases, the J end lost 4 bases, and 11 bases lay between the germline ends. The CDR3 nucleotides are TGTGCCAGCAGCTCGGGCGCCGCAGATACGCAGTATTTT. This encodes CASSSGAADTQYF.

This clonotype occurred a few times. J is TRBJ2-2 and V is TRBV10-3; 7 bases are a match to TRBD2. The V and J ends lost 3 bases and 7 bases, in that order; junction bases with no gene match: 11. Germline lookup yields CDR1 ENHRY and CDR2 SYGVKD. The CDR3 loop spans 16 amino acids. The CDR3 protein is CAISDSASGRGGELFF. The CDR3 nucleotides are TGTGCCATCAGTGATTCGGCTAGCGGTAGAGGCGGGGAGCTGTTTTTT.

This clonotype was observed a few times. The V call is TRBV7-2, the J call TRBJ2-3, with 9 bases aligning to TRBD2. J gave up 2 bases and V 0 bases, and 15 bases lay outside the gene matches. Per the germline V gene, CDR1 is SGHTA and CDR2 is FQGNSA. This CDR3 has 20 residues. CDR3 coding DNA: TGTGCCAGCAGCTTAGCAGGGCGGGGGGCGACTAGCGGCAACACAGATACGCAGTATTTT. It specifies CASSLAGRGATSGNTDTQYF.

This clonotype was seen more than once but under ten times. The gene calls are TRBV7-6 and TRBJ2-1; TRBD1 matches at 9 bases. The junction had 7 bases not matched to a gene; V was cut back by 5 bases and J by 11 bases. Germline CDR1 is SGHVS and CDR2 is FNYEAQ. The CDR3 runs 13 residues. CDR3 DNA sequence: TGTGCCAGCAGCACCGGACAGGGGACTAAGCAGTTCTTC. This encodes CASSTGQGTKQFF. The variable domain in full, completed from reference TRBV7-6 and TRBJ2-1, reads GAGVSQSPRYKVTKRGQDVALRCDPISGHVSLYWYRQALGQGPEFLTYFNYEAQQDKSGLPNDRFSAERPEGSISTLTIQRTEQRDSAMYRCASSTGQGTKQFFGPGTRLTVL.

This chain uses TRBV4-1 with TRBJ2-7, with 9 bases aligning to TRBD1. Per germline, CDR1 MGHRA and CDR2 YSYEKL. This CDR3 is built from 14 residues. The ends lost 8 bases at V and 6 bases at J; junction bases unmatched: 11. The CDR3 DNA is TGCGCCAGCGGGAACCGGGACAGGGAAGGCGAGCAGTACTTC. Protein sequence: CASGNRDREGEQYF.